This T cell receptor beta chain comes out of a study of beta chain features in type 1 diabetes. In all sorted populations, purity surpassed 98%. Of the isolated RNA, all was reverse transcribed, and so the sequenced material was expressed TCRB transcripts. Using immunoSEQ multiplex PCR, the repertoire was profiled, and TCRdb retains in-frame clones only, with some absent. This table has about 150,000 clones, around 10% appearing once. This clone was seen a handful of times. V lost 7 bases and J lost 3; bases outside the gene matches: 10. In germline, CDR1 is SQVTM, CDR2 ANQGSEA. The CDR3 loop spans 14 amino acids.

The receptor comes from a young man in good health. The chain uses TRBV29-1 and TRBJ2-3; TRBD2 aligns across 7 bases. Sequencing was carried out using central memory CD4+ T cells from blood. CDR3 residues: CSAWGGDGTDTQYF. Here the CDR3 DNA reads TGCAGCGCTTGGGGGGGAGATGGGACAGATACGCAGTATTTT.